What follows is one T cell receptor (beta chain) and its context. This specimen belongs to a study of blood T cell repertoires in COVID-19. Across the whole study: Samples of COVID-19 (acute and convalescent) were obtained from the United States, Italy and Spain. T cells, B-cell-depleted T cells, or PBMCs supplied cDNA or gDNA.

The study recruited exposed participants who had met a COVID-19 case within 2 weeks before entry. Using immunoSEQ multiplex PCR, the repertoire was profiled, and TCRdb retains in-frame clones only, with some absent. This table holds about 320,000 clones, 90% to 95% found once. CDR3 size: 14 residues. The germline CDR1 and CDR2 sequences are GTSNPN and SVGIG (reference sequence). Trimming removed 7 bases from V and 5 bases from J; junction bases left unmatched: 10. The TCR sequence derives from a woman aged 30 to 39 who had been exposed to COVID-19. The rearrangement uses TRBV30 and TRBJ1-2; 10 bases line up with TRBD1. The sample was PBMCs or T cells enriched from blood (not recorded which). CDR3 residues: CAFTRDRGPYGYTF. The CDR3 DNA sequence: TGTGCCTTTACCCGGGACAGGGGACCTTATGGCTACACCTTC.